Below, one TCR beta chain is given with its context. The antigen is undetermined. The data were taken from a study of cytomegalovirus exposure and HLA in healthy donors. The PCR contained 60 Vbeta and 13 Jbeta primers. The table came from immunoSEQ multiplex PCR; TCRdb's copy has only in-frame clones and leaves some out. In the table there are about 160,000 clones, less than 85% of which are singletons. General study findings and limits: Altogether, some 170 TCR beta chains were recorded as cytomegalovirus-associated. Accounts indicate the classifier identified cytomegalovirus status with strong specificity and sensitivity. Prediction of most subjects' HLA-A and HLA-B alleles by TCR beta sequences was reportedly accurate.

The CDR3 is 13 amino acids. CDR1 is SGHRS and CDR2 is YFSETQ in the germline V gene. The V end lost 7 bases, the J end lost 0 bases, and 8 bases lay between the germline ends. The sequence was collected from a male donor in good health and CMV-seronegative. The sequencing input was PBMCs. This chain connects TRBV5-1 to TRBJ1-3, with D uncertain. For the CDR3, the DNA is TGCGCCAGCCAAGGAGTCTCTGGAAACACCATATATTTT. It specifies CASQGVSGNTIYF. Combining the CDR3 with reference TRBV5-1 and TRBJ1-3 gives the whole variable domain KAGVTQTPRYLIKTRGQQVTLSCSPISGHRSVSWYQQTPGQGLQFLFEYFSETQRNKGNFPGRFSGRQFSNSRSEMNVSTLELGDSALYLCASQGVSGNTIYFGEGSWLTVV.